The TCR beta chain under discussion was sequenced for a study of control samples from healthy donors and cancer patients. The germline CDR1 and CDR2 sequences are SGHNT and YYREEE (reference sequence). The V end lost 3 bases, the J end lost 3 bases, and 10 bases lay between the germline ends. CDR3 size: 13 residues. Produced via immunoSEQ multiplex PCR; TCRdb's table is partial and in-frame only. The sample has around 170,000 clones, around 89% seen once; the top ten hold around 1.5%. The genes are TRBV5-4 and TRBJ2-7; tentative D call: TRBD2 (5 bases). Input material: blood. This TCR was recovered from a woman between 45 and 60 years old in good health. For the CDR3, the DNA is TGTGCCAGCAGCTGGAACGGGAACTACGAGCAGTACTTC. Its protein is CASSWNGNYEQYF.